This T cell receptor beta chain was profiled in a study of a mutant IDH1 vaccine in newly diagnosed glioma (dated by TCRdb to about 2021). Broadly, across the study: The approximately 32 treated patients were approximately 62% male and roughly 40% female, with a mean age of approximately 40 years. Before enrollment, patients had received standard therapy of radiotherapy alone, temozolomide alone, or radiochemotherapy with temozolomide; most received the combination. Peripheral blood samples were drawn at six visits, namely V03 (baseline), V05, V07, V10, V12 and V13. For exploratory analyses, around 26 treated patients had longitudinal TCRB deep sequencing done wherever samples were available.

In light of the paper, this sample's time point label describes: baseline, week 1 (first vaccination visit). Reading the label with the study, this specimen's treatment or condition is: pre-vaccination baseline after standard-of-care therapy. Donors had newly diagnosed WHO grade 3 or 4 IDH1-mutant astrocytomas with loss of nuclear ATRX. The samples were drawn from NOA16, a multicentre, single-arm, open-label phase I trial in Germany that tested a mutant IDH1 peptide vaccine in humans for the first time. Blood drawn at visit V03 was used as the baseline sample for immunogenicity testing. Genomic DNA for TCRB sequencing was extracted from EDTA blood using the DNeasy Blood and Tissue Kit. Regarding this clone: The target of this receptor is not known. Per-nucleotide qualities are absent, and no much larger clonotype sits a single base away.

The method behind the library was the immunoSEQ multiplex PCR assay. Rearranged TCR beta chain sequences were amplified using the hsTCRB Kit according to the manufacturer's protocol. Sequencing of TCRB libraries was carried out on an Illumina MiSeq. In the authors' own workflow: The proprietary platform of the kit vendor was used for demultiplexing, trimming and gene mapping. Imported from immuneACCESS, the table was reduced by TCRdb to in-frame sequences with V and J called. These copies leave out some clones; in studies compared against another copy, an unresolved V gene accounts for under half, and the cause of the remainder is not known. Clone size and V and J calls were adopted from that table, with D and trimming inferred from the DNA. Across this sample there are around 87,000 clones, with 83% seen only once. 7% to 9% of the sample is held by the ten biggest clonotypes. Trimming removed 7 bases from V and 0 bases from J, leaving 14 bases between the germline ends. The germline V gene sets CDR1 to SQVTM and CDR2 to ANQGSEA. From cysteine to phenylalanine, the CDR3 is 14 amino acids long. The DNA shown is the 42-base CDR3, in frame from base 1.

Study-wide conclusions, independent of this receptor: Availability determined which PBMC samples were chosen for TCRB deep sequencing. The authors noted that analyses of patient blood samples could not be reproduced because of sample limitations. No apparent relationship was observed between pseudoprogression and alterations in the top peripheral T cell clonotypes detected by TCRB sequencing. Immune responses induced by the vaccine were seen in about 93% of patients across multiple MHC alleles.

This specimen consisted of PBMCs, obtained from a glioma patient treated with radiotherapy, temozolomide or both. This sequence uses TRBV29-1 and TRBJ2-3, with TRBD1 tentatively as D gene (5 bases match). This sequence was found in a woman aged 45-59 years with glioma. CDR3 loop: CSGMTATSTDTQYF. Here is the DNA: TGCAGCGGGATGACAGCAACTAGCACAGATACGCAGTATTTT.